The present entry profiles one TCR beta chain with its context. The source of the sample is a study of blood T cell repertoires in COVID-19. Trimming removed 3 bases from V and 0 bases from J, with 7 bases in between. CDR1 SGHNT and CDR2 YYREEE come from the germline V gene (reference sequence). This CDR3 is built from 14 residues. Libraries were prepared by immunoSEQ multiplex PCR; TCRdb keeps only in-frame clonotypes and omits some of them. The sample has approximately 280,000 clones, over 75% seen once. The receptor comes from a man in his late teens or twenties with active or convalescent COVID-19. The chain employs TRBV5-4 and TRBJ1-3; D gene ambiguous. The sample consisted of peripheral blood. The CDR3 bases are TGTGCCAGCAGCTCCCCAGGCTCTGGAAACACCATATATTTT. Protein: CASSSPGSGNTIYF.